What follows are 21 T cell receptor beta chains derived from one specimen sequenced in a study of cytomegalovirus exposure and HLA in healthy donors. Primers for the PCR totalled 60 Vbeta and 13 Jbeta. Profiled with immunoSEQ multiplex PCR; TCRdb holds only in-frame clones, not every one. The profile shows 140,000 or so clones, over 75% of them singletons. The sample was PBMCs. The receptors stem from a woman aged 40 to 49 in good health and CMV-seronegative.

This chain links TRBV2 with TRBJ2-1; 10 nucleotides agree with TRBD1. With V trimmed by 7 bases and J by 8 bases, 8 bases remained unmatched. Germline CDR1 reads SNHLY; CDR2 reads FYNNEI. The CDR3 sequence is 14 residues long. The CDR3: CASKGTGALDEQFF. CDR3 sequence (DNA): TGTGCCAGCAAAGGGACAGGGGCCTTAGATGAGCAGTTCTTC.

This chain links TRBV5-1 with TRBJ2-2; 8 bases line up with TRBD1. In germline, CDR1 is SGHRS, CDR2 YFSETQ. The CDR3 has 16 amino acids. V shed 2 bases and J 1 base; nucleotides not matched to a gene: 4. CDR3 in DNA: TGCGCCAGCAGCTTCCAGGGACAGGAGAACACCGGGGAGCTGTTTTTT. It is translated as CASSFQGQENTGELFF.

The J gene is TRBJ1-4, the V gene TRBV7-9; 9 bases agree with TRBD1. Trimming removed 6 bases from V and 10 bases from J; junction bases left unmatched: 9. This CDR3 contains 14 residues. CDR1 is SEHNR and CDR2 is FQNEAQ in the germline V gene (reference sequence). CDR3 bases: TGTGCCAGCAGTCCCGGGACAGGGCAGGGAAAACTGTTTTTT. Protein sequence: CASSPGTGQGKLFF. The full variable domain, rest sourced from reference TRBV7-9 and TRBJ1-4, is DTGVSQNPRHKITKRGQNVTFRCDPISEHNRLYWYRQTLGQGPEFLTYFQNEAQLEKSRLLSDRFSAERPKGSFSTLEIQRTEQGDSAMYLCASSPGTGQGKLFFGSGTQLSVL.

This clone has a single count. This sequence joins TRBV11-3 and TRBJ2-3; TRBD2 might be the D (5 bases). The CDR3 has 15 amino acids. With 1 base removed from V and 6 bases from J, the gap between germline ends came to 14 bases. Germline loops: CDR1 SGHNT, CDR2 YENEEA. The CDR3 DNA reads TGTGCCAGCAGCTTAGGTCGGGGAGCCCCCGATACGCAGTATTTT. This sequence encodes CASSLGRGAPDTQYF.

In this sample, this clone turned up once. The CDR3 DNA sequence: TGTGCCAGCAGTCCACGCGCCCCAACCGGGGAGCTGTTTTTT. Translated: CASSPRAPTGELFF. This sequence joins TRBV28 and TRBJ2-2; no clear D. The CDR3 loop spans 14 amino acids. Germline V lookup: CDR1 MDHEN, CDR2 SYDVKM. Trimming took off 5 bases at V and 5 bases at J, with 12 bases between the two ends.

This clone showed up just once. V gene TRBV5-1 combines with J gene TRBJ2-3, with 7 nucleotides matching TRBD2. V lost 1 base and J lost 2; bases outside the gene matches: 4. This CDR3 region has 15 residues. The V gene's germline CDR1 is SGHRS and CDR2 YFSETQ. In DNA, the CDR3 is TGCGCCAGCAGCTTGCTACTAGCGCCCACAGATACGCAGTATTTT. Translating it yields CASSLLLAPTDTQYF.

The rearrangement joins TRBV6-7 to TRBJ2-7, with no clear D. TRBV6-7 is filed as an ORF, its function uncertain. The CDR3 is made up of 12 amino acids. The V end lost 1 base, the J end lost 4 bases, and 5 bases lay between the germline ends. This CDR3 reads CASSYYRYEQYF. The CDR3 DNA is TGTGCCAGCAGTTACTACAGATACGAGCAGTACTTC.

This chain connects TRBV4-1 to TRBJ2-1; a weak D match, TRBD1 (5 bases). This CDR3 is 16 amino acids long. V lost 0 bases, J lost 4 bases, and 13 bases lay in between. Per germline, CDR1 MGHRA and CDR2 YSYEKL. CDR3: CASSQDWTSSYNEQFF. Here the CDR3 DNA reads TGCGCCAGCAGCCAAGATTGGACATCCTCTTACAATGAGCAGTTCTTC.

Remarks on this clone: Mismatch with germline at one junction end may stem from a read error. The DNA for the CDR3 is TGTGCCAGCAGCGACGGACTAGCGGGGACACCGTACGGGCAGTACTTC. Protein sequence: CASSDGLAGTPYGQYF. This chain connects TRBV7-9 to TRBJ2-7; TRBD2 aligns across 12 bases. Germline loops: CDR1 SEHNR, CDR2 FQNEAQ (reference sequence). The CDR3 has 16 residues.

V usage is TRBV5-1 and J usage is TRBJ1-1, with 9 bases lining up with TRBD1. Looked up from germline, CDR1 is SGHRS and CDR2 is YFSETQ. The CDR3 consists of 16 residues. V dropped 3 bases and J dropped 0; count of bases not matched to a gene: 6. The CDR3 spells CASSWDRAIVNTEAFF. CDR3 coding DNA: TGCGCCAGCAGCTGGGACAGGGCAATTGTGAACACTGAAGCTTTCTTT.

V is TRBV7-8 and J is TRBJ2-1, with D uncertain. Trimming shortened V by 1 base and J by 2 bases, and 12 bases separated the two germline ends. Germline CDR1 and CDR2: SGHVS and FQNEAQ. The CDR3 is 16 amino acids. CDR3 in amino acids: CASSLEARNPYNEQFF. The CDR3 DNA reads as TGTGCCAGCAGCTTAGAGGCCAGGAATCCCTACAATGAGCAGTTCTTC.

The chain is built from TRBV13 and TRBJ2-7; D gene uncertain. This CDR3 is 14 amino acids long. The germline V gene has CDR1 PRHDT and CDR2 FYEKMQ (reference sequence). V was clipped by 5 bases and J by 2 bases, with 13 bases between them. CDR3 sequence: CASSRFGGAYEQYF. CDR3 nucleotides: TGTGCCAGCAGCCGATTTGGCGGAGCCTACGAGCAGTACTTC.

The V gene is TRBV13, the J gene TRBJ2-5, with a tentative D call TRBD2 (6 bases). The CDR3 spans 13 residues. Trimming took off 2 bases at V and 3 bases at J, with 7 bases between the two ends. From germline, CDR1 is PRHDT and CDR2 FYEKMQ (reference sequence). CDR3 nucleotide sequence: TGTGCCAGCAGCTTAATAGCGGAAGAGACCCAGTACTTC. Translation gives CASSLIAEETQYF.

This clone has just one count. The chain carries TRBV7-8 and TRBJ1-3; no firm D call. The germline V gene has CDR1 SGHVS and CDR2 FQNEAQ. The ends were cut back, 2 bases at V and 5 bases at J, with 16 bases in the middle. The CDR3 consists of 16 residues. The CDR3 DNA is TGTGCCAGCAGCTTATTATCCTGGGCAGCTCGAAACACCATATATTTT. It encodes CASSLLSWAARNTIYF.

J is TRBJ2-7 and V is TRBV6-4; 7 nucleotides line up with TRBD2. The CDR3 covers 19 residues. The junction had 20 bases not matched to a gene; V was cut back by 2 bases and J by 4 bases. Germline CDR1 MRHNA, CDR2 SNTAGT. This CDR3 is CASSDRGTKIAGGSYEQYF. CDR3 sequence (DNA): TGTGCCAGCAGTGACCGGGGGACCAAAATAGCGGGTGGGTCGTACGAGCAGTACTTC.

V and J are TRBV29-1 and TRBJ1-1; 8 bases map to TRBD1. From germline, CDR1 is SQVTM and CDR2 ANQGSEA. CDR3 length: 12 residues. V lost 6 bases to trimming and J lost 5 bases; unmatched junction nucleotides: 5. The CDR3 DNA sequence: TGCAGCGTAGACACAGGGGGGACTGAAGCTTTCTTT. It is translated as CSVDTGGTEAFF.

This clone came up once. This chain links TRBV9 with TRBJ2-7; TRBD1 might be the D (6 bases). Per germline, CDR1 SGDLS and CDR2 YYNGEE. The CDR3 has 16 residues. V lost 0 bases, J lost 2 bases, and 15 bases lay in between. For the CDR3, the DNA is TGTGCCAGCAGCGTAGGGGGGCCTTCTAGTCCCTACGAGCAGTACTTC. It is translated as CASSVGGPSSPYEQYF.

The V and J genes are TRBV5-1 and TRBJ2-2; TRBD1 agrees at 9 bases. The J segment lost 6 bases and the V segment lost 4 bases, leaving 4 bases of the junction unmatched. The germline CDR1 and CDR2 sequences are SGHRS and YFSETQ. The CDR3 runs 14 residues. The chain's CDR3 is CASSNGQGSGELFF. The CDR3 DNA is TGCGCCAGCAGCAACGGACAGGGGTCCGGGGAGCTGTTTTTT.

This clone has a handful of counts. The genes are TRBV4-1 and TRBJ2-1; TRBD2 matches at 10 bases. The CDR3 covers 15 residues. Trimming took 4 bases from V and 6 from J; bases not matched to a gene: 6. Germline V lookup: CDR1 MGHRA, CDR2 YSYEKL. CDR3 region: CASSPLASGGNEQFF. In nucleotides, the CDR3 is TGCGCCAGCAGCCCGCTGGCTAGCGGGGGCAATGAGCAGTTCTTC.

The chain joins TRBV7-9 to TRBJ1-2; no clear D. The CDR3 runs to 14 residues. V lost 8 bases and J lost 4, with 17 bases in between. Germline V gene lookup returns CDR1 SEHNR and CDR2 FQNEAQ (reference sequence). CDR3 DNA: TGTGCCAGCGGCAAAAGTGCAGGACTCTATGGCTACACCTTC. Its translation: CASGKSAGLYGYTF.

The genes are TRBV6-5 and TRBJ1-1; 9 bases match TRBD1. The germline gives CDR1 MNHEY, CDR2 SVGAGI. The CDR3 sequence is 16 residues long. V gave up 1 base and J gave up 3 bases; unmatched junction bases: 6. CDR3 sequence reads: CASSYFGDRVDTEAFF. Written as DNA, the CDR3 is TGTGCCAGCAGTTACTTCGGGGACAGGGTCGACACTGAAGCTTTCTTT.